These T cell receptor beta chains were read from a single sample in a study of blood T cell repertoires in COVID-19. Profiling relied on immunoSEQ multiplex PCR, and the TCRdb table lists in-frame clones only, not all of them. Here the sample spans roughly 300,000 clones, 83% being singletons. The sequenced material came from peripheral blood. Receptor source: a woman between 45 and 65 years old with acute or convalescent COVID-19. Each CDR3 is given with its conserved first and last residue. D genes are given only for firm matches. Clone size is stated in some rows and not others, as once, few, many or a class when expanded.

TRBV10-1	TRBJ2-7	NA	NA	CASSEKLAHTYEQYF	TGCGCCAGCAGTGAGAAGTTAGCTCATACCTACGAGCAGTACTTC
TRBV10-3	TRBJ2-7	NA	NA	CAAGRDSPYEQYF	TGTGCCGCCGGGAGGGACAGCCCCTACGAGCAGTACTTC
TRBV7-3	TRBJ2-2	NA	TRBD1	CASSLTIPTGAAGGELFF	TGTGCCAGCAGCTTAACGATCCCGACAGGGGCAGCGGGCGGGGAGCTGTTTTTT
TRBV5-6	TRBJ2-1	NA	NA	CASSFRLGDYNEQFF	TGTGCCAGCAGCTTTCGACTAGGGGACTACAATGAGCAGTTCTTC
TRBV7-2	TRBJ2-2	NA	NA	CASSRTFTGELFF	TGTGCCAGCAGCCGGACATTTACCGGGGAGCTGTTTTTT
TRBV5-4	TRBJ2-7	NA	TRBD1	CASSFTGTGLSYEQYF	TGTGCCAGCAGCTTTACCGGGACAGGCCTCTCCTACGAGCAGTACTTC
TRBV10-1	TRBJ1-1	once	NA	CASRRQKNTEAFF	TGCGCCAGCCGGAGACAGAAGAACACTGAAGCTTTCTTT
TRBV2	TRBJ1-3	NA	NA	CASSGRRFGGNTIYF	TGTGCCAGCAGTGGCCGTAGGTTCGGGGGAAACACCATATATTTT
TRBV11-1	TRBJ1-1	NA	TRBD1	CASSFDRVLLNTEAFF	TGTGCCAGCAGCTTCGACAGGGTGCTCTTGAACACTGAAGCTTTCTTT
TRBV19	TRBJ2-1	NA	TRBD2	CASSRVSGGANEQFF	TGTGCCAGTAGTCGAGTTAGCGGGGGGGCCAATGAGCAGTTCTTC
TRBV9	TRBJ2-7	few	NA	CASSVEGAVLYEQYF	TGTGCCAGCAGCGTAGAGGGAGCCGTTCTCTACGAGCAGTACTTC
TRBV5-5	TRBJ2-1	NA	NA	CASSLAGVGNEQFF	TGTGCCAGCAGCTTGGCAGGGGTAGGAAATGAGCAGTTCTTC
TRBV5-6	TRBJ2-5	NA	TRBD2	CASSDGTSTETQYF	TGTGCCAGCAGCGACGGGACTAGCACAGAGACCCAGTACTTC
TRBV2	TRBJ1-4	NA	TRBD1	CASKSDRDNEKLFF	TGTGCCAGCAAATCGGACAGGGACAATGAAAAACTGTTTTTT
TRBV12-3/TRBV12-4	TRBJ1-1	NA	NA	CASRLRGRPEAFF	TGTGCCAGCAGGCTCCGTGGCAGGCCTGAAGCTTTCTTT
TRBV3-1/TRBV3-2	TRBJ1-4	NA	NA	CASSQDGGEKLFF	TGTGCCAGCAGCCAAGACGGAGGCGAAAAACTGTTTTTT
TRBV2	TRBJ2-4	NA	NA	CASSHPGSWDIQYF	TGTGCCAGCAGTCACCCAGGGTCTTGGGACATTCAGTACTTC
TRBV29-1	TRBJ1-2	once	NA	CSVETPYPGIGYTF	TGCAGCGTTGAAACCCCGTATCCAGGGATCGGCTACACCTTC
TRBV7-9	TRBJ2-2	NA	NA	CASSLVPAGELFF	TGTGCCAGCAGCTTAGTCCCCGCCGGGGAGCTGTTTTTT
TRBV24-1	TRBJ2-1	NA	TRBD1	CATSGARGYNEQFF	TGTGCCACCAGTGGGGCCAGGGGGTACAATGAGCAGTTCTTC
TRBV10-3	TRBJ2-3	once	NA	CAIRTEITDTQYF	TGTGCCATCAGAACAGAGATCACAGATACGCAGTATTTT
TRBV29-1	TRBJ1-2	once	NA	CSVLRQDLYGYTF	TGCAGCGTATTGAGACAGGACCTCTATGGCTACACCTTC
TRBV7-2	TRBJ2-3	NA	NA	CASSLSRWGGEKDTQYF	TGTGCCAGCAGCTTAAGCCGGTGGGGGGGCGAAAAAGATACGCAGTATTTT
TRBV27	TRBJ1-2	NA	NA	CASSFRGNYGYTF	TGTGCCAGCAGTTTTCGGGGTAACTATGGCTACACCTTC
TRBV7-9	TRBJ1-1	NA	NA	CASRPEWGPEAFF	TGTGCCAGCAGACCCGAATGGGGGCCGGAGGCTTTCTTT
TRBV5-4	TRBJ1-1	NA	TRBD1	CASSSYRGPNTEAFF	TGTGCCAGCAGCTCCTACAGGGGGCCGAACACTGAAGCTTTCTTT
TRBV25-1	TRBJ1-1	once	NA	CASSPGSVNTEAFF	TGTGCCTCTAGCCCGGGTAGCGTTAACACTGAAGCTTTCTTT
TRBV10-2	TRBJ1-5	NA	TRBD1	CASTETTGNQPQHF	TGCGCCAGCACGGAGACGACAGGGAATCAGCCCCAGCATTTT
TRBV9	TRBJ2-2	NA	TRBD2	CASSAGLAIVTGELFF	TGTGCCAGCAGCGCAGGACTAGCGATCGTCACCGGGGAGCTGTTTTTT
TRBV6-6	TRBJ1-1	few	NA	CASRADRNTEAFF	TGTGCCAGCAGAGCCGACAGGAACACTGAAGCTTTCTTT
TRBV4-1	TRBJ2-7	once	TRBD1	CASSQFGQGAPYEQYF	TGCGCCAGCAGCCAATTCGGACAGGGGGCTCCCTACGAGCAGTACTTC
TRBV12-1	TRBJ1-4	NA	NA	CASSFAKTRRVFREKLFF	TGTGCCAGCAGCTTTGCAAAAACTAGAAGGGTGTTTAGGGAAAAACTGTTTTTT
TRBV11-2	TRBJ2-7	NA	TRBD1	CASSVPGQRAYEQYF	TGTGCCAGCAGCGTCCCGGGACAGCGTGCCTACGAGCAGTACTTC
TRBV20-1	TRBJ1-2	many	NA	CSASIAGGYTF	TGCAGTGCTAGTATAGCTGGTGGCTACACCTTC
TRBV7-2	TRBJ2-5	NA	TRBD2	CASSAYVAGGSEETQYF	TGTGCCAGCAGCGCATATGTAGCGGGGGGGTCCGAAGAGACCCAGTACTTC
TRBV29-1	TRBJ1-2	NA	NA	CSVVPGPNAEGYTF	TGCAGCGTCGTTCCGGGTCCTAATGCGGAAGGCTACACCTTC
TRBV6-5	TRBJ1-1	NA	TRBD1	CASSYSRQGGEAFF	TGTGCCAGCAGTTACTCGCGACAGGGGGGGGAAGCTTTCTTT
TRBV30	TRBJ1-2	NA	NA	CAWSVNTVYGYTF	TGTGCCTGGAGTGTAAATACAGTCTATGGCTACACCTTC
TRBV4-2	TRBJ2-4	NA	NA	CASSQVGSQNIQYF	TGTGCCAGCAGCCAAGTGGGTAGCCAAAACATTCAGTACTTC
TRBV5-1	TRBJ2-3	NA	NA	CASSLAVPSTDTQYF	TGCGCCAGCTCATTAGCGGTCCCTAGCACAGATACGCAGTATTTT
TRBV7-9	TRBJ2-2	NA	NA	CASSLLASNTGELFF	TGTGCCAGCAGCTTGTTAGCGTCGAACACCGGGGAGCTGTTTTTT
TRBV21-1	TRBJ1-1	once	NA	CASTRDNHEAFF	TGTGCCAGCACCAGGGACAACCATGAAGCTTTCTTT
TRBV3-1/TRBV3-2	TRBJ2-2	once	TRBD2	CASSGGSGGYTGELFF	TGTGCCAGCAGCGGGGGCAGCGGGGGCTACACCGGGGAGCTGTTTTTT
TRBV6-6	TRBJ2-7	NA	NA	CASSRSRDISEQYF	TGTGCCAGCAGTAGGTCCCGGGACATTTCCGAGCAGTACTTC
TRBV29-1	TRBJ1-5	NA	TRBD1	CSATTGVNQPQHF	TGCAGCGCAACTACAGGGGTAAATCAGCCCCAGCATTTT
TRBV10-3	TRBJ1-2	once	TRBD1	CAISASYAGTGGDGYTF	TGTGCCATCAGCGCATCCTACGCCGGGACAGGGGGCGATGGCTACACCTTC
TRBV7-3	TRBJ2-3	NA	NA	CASSLMAGQDTQYF	TGTGCCAGCAGCTTGATGGCAGGGCAAGATACGCAGTATTTT
TRBV30	TRBJ2-1	NA	NA	CAWSGGPYNEQFF	TGTGCCTGGAGCGGAGGACCGTACAATGAGCAGTTCTTC
TRBV6-6	TRBJ1-4	NA	NA	CATRANEKLFF	TGTGCCACCCGGGCTAATGAAAAACTGTTTTTT
TRBV10-1	TRBJ2-7	once	TRBD1	CARETGLAEQYF	TGCGCCCGAGAGACAGGGCTGGCCGAGCAGTACTTC
TRBV12-3/TRBV12-4	TRBJ2-1	NA	NA	CASSLWRIDEQFF	TGTGCCAGCAGTTTGTGGAGGATAGATGAGCAGTTCTTC
TRBV19	TRBJ1-6	few	NA	CASSGGNSPLHF	TGTGCCAGTAGTGGAGGAAATTCACCCCTCCACTTT
TRBV7-8	TRBJ1-3	NA	NA	CASSPGFQTSGNTIYF	TGTGCCAGCAGCCCCGGGTTTCAGACTTCTGGAAACACCATATATTTT
TRBV7-2	TRBJ2-1	NA	TRBD2	CASSPGLDLYNEQFF	TGTGCCAGCAGCCCCGGACTAGATCTTTACAATGAGCAGTTCTTC
TRBV7-9	TRBJ1-1	NA	TRBD1	CASRSGTGKSAFF	TGTGCCAGCAGATCCGGGACAGGAAAGTCAGCTTTCTTT
TRBV9	TRBJ1-3	NA	NA	CASSQGIGVTGNTIYF	TGTGCCAGCAGCCAAGGGATAGGGGTCACTGGAAACACCATATATTTT
TRBV27	TRBJ1-2	NA	NA	CASTHTGRGDGYTF	TGTGCCAGCACCCACACCGGTCGGGGAGATGGCTACACCTTC
TRBV27	TRBJ1-4	once	NA	CASSRSGAANEKLFF	TGTGCCAGCAGCCGGTCTGGGGCCGCTAATGAAAAACTGTTTTTT
TRBV19	TRBJ1-1	NA	NA	CASSLIDRINTEAFF	TGTGCCAGTAGTCTAATCGACAGGATCAACACTGAAGCTTTCTTT
TRBV3-1/TRBV3-2	TRBJ1-1	NA	TRBD1	CASSHSRTGNTEAFF	TGTGCCAGCAGCCACAGTAGGACAGGGAACACTGAAGCTTTCTTT